Below are 23 T cell receptor beta chains sequenced from a single sample in a study of blood T cells in healthy people across ages. A second PCR, run for about 6 to 11 cycles, used a sample-barcoded 5' primer plus a J-beta primer mix. TCRdb recomputed calls from the 5' RACE reads with MiXCR, one row per CDR3 protein. The table has over 600,000 distinct CDR3 sequences, 56% seen once. The sequenced material came from blood. These receptors all come from a middle-aged man in good health.

This rearrangement joins TRBV4-1 to TRBJ1-2; D not resolved. Trimming stripped 0 bases from V and 4 bases from J, with 9 bases between. CDR1 and CDR2 from the germline V gene are MGHRA and YSYEKL. This CDR3 is built from 14 residues. The CDR3 here is CASSQDPLTYGYTF. The DNA for the CDR3 is TGCGCCAGCAGCCAAGACCCCTTGACCTATGGCTACACCTTC.

The J gene is TRBJ1-2, the V gene TRBV20-1; no firm D call. Germline V CDR1 and CDR2: DFQATT, SNEGSKA (reference sequence). Trimming removed 6 bases from V and 8 bases from J, with 13 bases in between. This CDR3 is built from 11 residues. In DNA, the CDR3 is TGCAGTGCCAAGACGCCCATGGGCTACACCTTC. It encodes CSAKTPMGYTF.

The rearrangement joins TRBV20-1 to TRBJ1-5, with D maybe TRBD1 (5 bases). V lost 2 bases to trimming and J lost 7 bases, with 12 bases between them. The CDR3 runs to 13 residues. The germline gives CDR1 DFQATT, CDR2 SNEGSKA (reference sequence). CDR3 residues: CSARLSGAQPQHF. The CDR3 DNA reads as TGCAGTGCTAGACTCTCCGGGGCACAGCCCCAGCATTTT.

V gene TRBV7-2 combines with J gene TRBJ2-3; 10 nucleotides match TRBD2. CDR1 and CDR2 (germline): SGHTA, FQGNSA. The V and J ends lost 4 bases and 6 bases, in that order; junction bases with no gene match: 10. The CDR3 spans 16 residues. CDR3 amino acids: CASSYPGVSGRDTQYF. For the CDR3, the DNA is TGTGCCAGCAGCTACCCGGGGGTTAGCGGGAGGGATACGCAGTATTTT.

This clonotype was seen only once. This rearrangement joins TRBV7-8 to TRBJ1-4, with TRBD1 as a possible D gene (5 bases). The germline V gene has CDR1 SGHVS and CDR2 FQNEAQ. V lost 11 bases and J lost 2, with 12 bases in between. The CDR3 is 13 amino acids. The CDR3 loop is CASKGSTNEKLFF. CDR3 DNA sequence: TGTGCCTCCAAGGGGTCTACTAATGAAAAACTGTTTTTT.

The rearrangement links TRBV29-1 to TRBJ2-2; TRBD1 agrees at 10 bases. The CDR3 is 15 residues long. Germline CDR1 and CDR2: SQVTM and ANQGSEA. After removal of 8 bases from V and 1 base from J, the junction contained 7 bases not matched to a gene. The CDR3 DNA reads TGCAGCACGGAGGGACAGGGGAAGAACACCGGGGAGCTGTTTTTT. This sequence encodes CSTEGQGKNTGELFF.

The chain carries TRBV4-3 and TRBJ1-4, with a tentative D call TRBD1 (6 bases). The CDR3 spans 15 residues. Germline V gene sequence: CDR1 LGHNA, CDR2 YSLEER. Trimming removed 1 base at V and 6 bases at J, with 12 bases between. CDR3 residues: CASSQADRRDEKLFF. The CDR3 coding sequence is TGCGCCAGCAGCCAAGCGGACAGAAGAGATGAAAAACTGTTTTTT.

The gene calls are TRBV7-9 and TRBJ1-2; D may be TRBD1 (6 bases). V was cut by 5 bases and J by 8 bases, with 21 bases left in between. The CDR3 runs 15 residues. Germline V lookup: CDR1 SEHNR, CDR2 FQNEAQ (reference sequence). The CDR3 DNA follows: TGTGCCAGCAGCCCGCCGCAAAGGAGACAGGAAGGCTACACCTTC. Amino acid sequence: CASSPPQRRQEGYTF.

The chain is built from TRBV27 and TRBJ2-5; the D gene could be TRBD1 or TRBD2 (5 bases each). The DNA matches TRBJ2-7 better at its end, which makes the J call doubtful. Germline assignment: CDR1 MNHEY and CDR2 SMNVEV (reference sequence). The CDR3 runs to 15 residues. In nucleotides, the CDR3 is TGTGCCAGCAGTAAACCGGGACGGGTAGCCTACGAGCAGTACTTC. This codes for CASSKPGRVAYEQYF.

CDR3 residues: CASSPPFRVSINEQFF. Here the CDR3 DNA reads TGTGCCAGCAGCCCCCCCTTCCGGGTGTCTATCAATGAGCAGTTCTTC. This rearrangement joins TRBV7-9 to TRBJ2-1; D unresolved. The CDR3 is made up of 16 amino acids. Trimming removed 5 bases at V and 6 bases at J, with 20 bases between. The germline CDR1 and CDR2 sequences are SEHNR and FQNEAQ (reference sequence).

The chain recombines TRBV29-1 with TRBJ2-1, with D possibly matching TRBD2 (5 bases). V lost 3 bases and J lost 6, with 12 bases in between. Germline V CDR1 and CDR2: SQVTM, ANQGSEA. This CDR3 is 13 amino acids long. CDR3 loop: CSVEAGLGNEQFF. DNA of the CDR3: TGCAGCGTTGAGGCGGGTTTAGGCAATGAGCAGTTCTTC.

The genes are TRBV11-2 and TRBJ1-2; D possibly corresponds to TRBD1 (5 bases). The CDR3 loop spans 14 amino acids. Deletions cut 3 bases from V and 4 bases from J, with 12 bases between. The V gene's germline CDR1 is SGHAT and CDR2 FQNNGV. In DNA, the CDR3 is TGTGCCAGCAGCTTCGGGGAAAGGGGCTATGGCTACACCTTC. Amino acid sequence: CASSFGERGYGYTF.

V gene TRBV27 combines with J gene TRBJ2-3; D is unresolved. This CDR3 comprises 14 residues. Germline V lookup: CDR1 MNHEY, CDR2 SMNVEV (reference sequence). The V and J ends lost 6 bases and 1 base respectively, with 11 bases between them. CDR3 sequence reads: CASRWGRGTDTQYF. The CDR3 region has the DNA TGTGCCAGCAGGTGGGGAAGGGGCACAGATACGCAGTATTTT.

This chain links TRBV9 with TRBJ2-3; 11 nucleotides line up with TRBD2. CDR3 length: 20 amino acids. Germline V lookup: CDR1 SGDLS, CDR2 YYNGEE. Trimming removed 1 base from V and 2 bases from J; junction bases left unmatched: 15. CDR3 nucleotide sequence: TGTGCCAGCAGCGTAAAGGGGAGTGTCGGGACTAGCGGAAACACAGATACGCAGTATTTT. Its protein product is CASSVKGSVGTSGNTDTQYF.

This clonotype came up once. The chain couples TRBV9 to TRBJ1-1; possibly TRBD1 for D (6 bases). V lost 2 bases to trimming and J lost 0 bases, with 14 bases between them. The CDR3 contains 16 residues. Germline loops: CDR1 SGDLS, CDR2 YYNGEE. CDR3 nucleotides: TGTGCCAGCAGCGTCGACCAGGGGCCCATGAACACTGAAGCTTTCTTT. Residues: CASSVDQGPMNTEAFF.

V and J are TRBV20-1 and TRBJ1-2; 7 bases map to TRBD1. With 4 bases clipped from V and 8 bases from J, the junction kept 10 bases outside the gene matches. The CDR3 extends over 13 amino acids. Per the germline V gene, CDR1 is DFQATT and CDR2 is SNEGSKA (reference sequence). CDR3 sequence (DNA): TGCAGTGCTAAAGACAGGGAGGGGAGGGGCTACACCTTC. This sequence encodes CSAKDREGRGYTF.

In this sample, this clonotype turned up many times. This chain uses TRBV20-1 with TRBJ1-2; D remains unclear. Trimming took off 1 base at V and 2 bases at J, with 11 bases between the two ends. The CDR3 has 14 residues. Germline V gene sequence: CDR1 DFQATT, CDR2 SNEGSKA (reference sequence). Here the CDR3 reads CSARANRANYGYTF. In DNA, the CDR3 is TGCAGTGCTAGAGCAAACCGGGCGAACTATGGCTACACCTTC.

This chain connects TRBV4-3 to TRBJ1-4, with D perhaps matching TRBD1 (5 bases). The CDR3 is 17 amino acids. Germline V gene data show CDR1 as LGHNA and CDR2 as YSLEER. Trimming pared 4 bases from V and 11 bases from J, leaving 26 bases between. The CDR3 reads CASSRIARGRGERKLFF. CDR3 bases: TGCGCCAGCAGCCGTATCGCCCGGGGGAGGGGCGAGAGGAAACTGTTTTTT.

This clonotype was detected once. This chain uses TRBV3-1 with TRBJ1-1, with TRBD1 matching over 8 bases. Trimming at V came to 1 base and at J to 0 bases, leaving 13 bases not matched to a gene. The CDR3 length is 19 residues. The germline gives CDR1 LGHDT, CDR2 YNNKEL (reference sequence). The DNA for the CDR3 is TGTGCCAGCAGCCAAGGGTTTCCAGGGGGCTCGGCGATGAACACTGAAGCTTTCTTT. Translated, it gives CASSQGFPGGSAMNTEAFF.

V is TRBV12-3 or TRBV12-4 and J is TRBJ2-3; a possible D gene is TRBD1 (8 bases). The CDR3 length is 16 residues. Trimming cost V 5 bases and J 11 bases, with 26 bases left between them. The CDR3 region has the DNA TGTGCCAGCAGTCCCCTGAGAAGCGGGACAGGAGATGTGCAGTATTTT. This gives the protein CASSPLRSGTGDVQYF.

V usage is TRBV25-1 and J usage is TRBJ2-4, with D possibly being TRBD1 (6 bases). The end of the DNA is better explained by TRBJ2-7, so the J call may be wrong. There are 15 residues in the CDR3. Germline V CDR1 and CDR2: MGHDK, SYGVNS. The CDR3 coding sequence is TGTGCCAGCAGTGTCCTCAGGGGTTTCGACTACGAGCAGTACTTC. Protein product: CASSVLRGFDYEQYF.

This clonotype was found once. The chain couples TRBV6-2 or TRBV6-3 to TRBJ2-7, with 11 bases matching TRBD2. Germline trimming cut 5 bases from V and 3 bases from J; bases unmatched to any gene: 15. The V gene's germline CDR1 is MNHEY and CDR2 SVGEGT. The CDR3 sequence is 18 residues long. The CDR3 DNA is TGTGCCAGCAGTCAAACCCTACCACTAGCGGGAGTGGTCTACGAGCAGTACTTC. Translating gives CASSQTLPLAGVVYEQYF.

This chain connects TRBV6-6 to TRBJ2-7, with 10 nucleotides matching TRBD1. Germline assignment: CDR1 MNHNY and CDR2 SVGAGI (reference sequence). The CDR3 spans 17 residues. Trimming removed 5 bases from V and 2 bases from J; junction bases left unmatched: 12. The CDR3 protein is CASSHHLDRGGAYEQYF. As DNA, the CDR3 is TGTGCCAGCAGTCACCACTTGGACAGGGGGGGAGCCTACGAGCAGTACTTC.